This T cell receptor (beta chain) was observed in a study of control samples from healthy donors and cancer patients. TCRdb's table, derived via immunoSEQ multiplex PCR, lists solely in-frame clones and lacks some. This table holds approximately 82,000 clones, 94% found once. CDR3 length: 16 residues. J gave up 4 bases and V 1 base, and 9 bases lay outside the gene matches. Germline CDR1 MDHEN, CDR2 SYDVKM. Sequencing was done on a sample of blood. This chain joins TRBV28 and TRBJ1-1; 7 positions match TRBD1. This receptor was taken from a woman between 18 and 30 years old in good health. CDR3 protein: CASSLSPQGRVTEAFF. CDR3 nucleotides: TGTGCCAGCAGTTTATCTCCACAGGGGCGGGTCACTGAAGCTTTCTTT.